The 8 T cell receptor beta chains below come from one sample, sequenced in a study of technical replicates of blood from several donors. Sequenced by immunoSEQ multiplex PCR; TCRdb stores in-frame clones only, minus some. The table lists around 75,000 clones, under 95% of them singletons. Source material: T cells isolated from PBMCs. The receptors were sampled from a human donor in good health.

The rearrangement links TRBV7-8 to TRBJ1-4, with 8 bases fitting TRBD1. The CDR3 totals 16 residues. The germline V gene encodes CDR1 SGHVS and CDR2 FQNEAQ. After removal of 4 bases from V and 7 bases from J, the junction contained 11 bases not matched to a gene. The DNA of the CDR3 is TGTGCCAGCAGCTCGGACAGGGCGGGTTTCCCTGAAAAACTGTTTTTT. Translating gives CASSSDRAGFPEKLFF. The full variable domain, completed using reference TRBV7-8 and TRBJ1-4, is GAGVSQSPRYKVAKRGQDVALRCDPISGHVSLFWYQQALGQGPEFLTYFQNEAQLDKSGLPSDRFFAERPEGSVSTLKIQRTQQEDSAVYLCASSSDRAGFPEKLFFGSGTQLSVL.

The V gene is TRBV28, the J gene TRBJ1-5, with D possibly TRBD1 on 6 matching bases. CDR3 length equals 15 residues. Deletions cut 4 bases from V and 2 bases from J, with 12 bases between. The germline V gene encodes CDR1 MDHEN and CDR2 SYDVKM. CDR3 DNA: TGTGCCAGCAGTTGGGGCAGGGGAGGCAATCAGCCCCAGCATTTT. It translates to CASSWGRGGNQPQHF.

CDR3 in amino acids: CASSAMTGGAGGYTF. In DNA form, the CDR3 reads TGTGCCAGCAGCGCAATGACAGGGGGCGCAGGTGGCTACACCTTC. This chain links TRBV7-9 with TRBJ1-2; 10 nucleotides line up with TRBD1. The germline gives CDR1 SEHNR, CDR2 FQNEAQ (reference sequence). V shed 5 bases and J 7 bases; nucleotides not matched to a gene: 10. The CDR3 spans 15 residues. Combining the CDR3 with reference TRBV7-9 and TRBJ1-2 gives the whole variable domain DTGVSQNPRHKITKRGQNVTFRCDPISEHNRLYWYRQTLGQGPEFLTYFQNEAQLEKSRLLSDRFSAERPKGSFSTLEIQRTEQGDSAMYLCASSAMTGGAGGYTFGSGTRLTVV.

The V call is TRBV11-3, the J call TRBJ2-7, with a tentative D call TRBD2 (5 bases). The CDR3 has 17 residues. Trimming removed 6 bases from V and 3 bases from J, with 24 bases in between. Per germline, CDR1 SGHNT and CDR2 YENEEA. CDR3 amino acids: CASSRLFGNQKSYEQYF. The CDR3 DNA sequence: TGTGCCAGCAGTAGGTTATTCGGGAACCAAAAAAGCTACGAGCAGTACTTC.

The V gene is TRBV10-1, the J gene TRBJ1-5; 9 nucleotides match TRBD1. V was pared by 6 bases and J by 6 bases, with 6 bases of the junction left unmatched. Germline values: CDR1 WNHNN, CDR2 SYGVQD (reference sequence). The CDR3 loop spans 14 amino acids. The CDR3 nucleotides read TGCGCCAGCAGGGGGGACAGGGACGGTCAGCCCCAGCATTTT. Its protein is CASRGDRDGQPQHF.

The count of this clone is one. V and J are TRBV7-9 and TRBJ2-7; D unclear. This CDR3 has 12 amino acids. V shed 4 bases and J shed 0 bases, with 4 bases lying between them. CDR1 and CDR2 (germline): SEHNR, FQNEAQ (reference sequence). The CDR3: CASSSLSYEQYF. The CDR3 DNA reads TGTGCCAGCAGCTCCCTCTCCTACGAGCAGTACTTC.

This chain uses TRBV5-1 with TRBJ1-5; 11 positions agree with TRBD1. CDR3 length equals 17 residues. Germline loops: CDR1 SGHRS, CDR2 YFSETQ. Germline trimming cut 0 bases from V and 2 bases from J; bases unmatched to any gene: 4. The CDR3: CASSLGTGGNGNQPQHF. The CDR3 nucleotides read TGCGCCAGCAGCTTGGGGACAGGGGGCAACGGCAATCAGCCCCAGCATTTT.

The chain carries TRBV15 and TRBJ2-2; 7 bases line up with TRBD1. J gave up 3 bases and V 5 bases, and 9 bases lay outside the gene matches. The CDR3 length is 16 residues. The germline V gene has CDR1 LNHNV and CDR2 YYDKDF (reference sequence). The chain's CDR3 is CATSGEGGAYTGELFF. CDR3 sequence (DNA): TGTGCCACCAGCGGGGAAGGGGGCGCTTACACCGGGGAGCTGTTTTTT.